Sequencing of this T cell receptor (beta chain) was carried out in a study of blood T cells in healthy people across ages. Whole-study results and caveats: The long-lived group displayed more naive CD4+ cells, plus higher diversity, than the aged donors did. Bulk PBMC profiling left naive and antigen-experienced comparisons inconclusive.

A sample-barcoded 5' primer and a J-beta primer mix were used in a second PCR of about 7 to 12 cycles. Every sample returned 3 million or more CDR3-containing paired-end reads. TCRdb redid the calling of the 5' RACE reads with MiXCR, one entry per CDR3 protein. The repertoire holds 1.5 million to 2 million distinct CDR3 sequences, with 49% as singletons. Donors were systemically healthy Caucasian individuals from Russia aged about 6 to 90 years. On this clonotype: Its antigen is unknown. The missing conserved phenylalanine or tryptophan at the end of this CDR3 makes a read error likely.

The sample taken for sequencing was blood. This receptor was identified in a woman between 35 and 50 years old in good health.

CDR3 sequence reads: CSASSSRGPINEQFL. CDR3 coding DNA: TGCAGTGCTAGTTCTAGCAGGGGGCCCATCAATGAGCAGTTCTTA. This chain links TRBV20-1 with TRBJ2-1, with 8 positions matching TRBD1. This CDR3 comprises 15 residues. V gave up 3 bases and J gave up 6 bases; unmatched junction bases: 10. CDR1 DFQATT and CDR2 SNEGSKA come from the germline V gene (reference sequence).